These 25 T cell receptor beta chains originate from one sample sequenced in a study of T cell responses to AZD1222 COVID-19 vaccine. Generated by immunoSEQ multiplex PCR, the TCRdb table keeps only in-frame clones and is missing some. The table lists 140,000 to 150,000 clones, about 93% of them singletons. Sequencing used peripheral blood, obtained on day 0 of AZD1222 vaccination. These receptors all come from an adult in good health.

The gene calls are TRBV19 and TRBJ2-1; a weak D match, TRBD1 (6 bases). The CDR3 length is 13 residues. CDR1 LNHDA and CDR2 SQIVND come from the germline V gene (reference sequence). With 3 bases removed from V and 6 bases from J, the gap between germline ends came to 9 bases. Here the CDR3 reads CASSIQGSNEQFF. CDR3 coding DNA: TGTGCCAGTAGTATTCAGGGGAGCAATGAGCAGTTCTTC.

This clone occurred once. V usage is TRBV19 and J usage is TRBJ1-5; D is possibly TRBD1 (6 bases). Trimming stripped 10 bases from V and 1 base from J, with 14 bases between. This CDR3 has 14 residues. CDR1 is LNHDA and CDR2 is SQIVND in the germline V gene (reference sequence). The CDR3 reads CATRKTGSNQPQHF. CDR3 bases: TGTGCCACCAGGAAAACAGGGAGCAATCAGCCCCAGCATTTT.

This clone was detected once. V gene TRBV20-1 combines with J gene TRBJ1-2, with unresolved D. Trimming stripped 6 bases from V and 5 bases from J, with 10 bases between. The CDR3 has 11 residues. Germline V gene data show CDR1 as DFQATT and CDR2 as SNEGSKA (reference sequence). The CDR3 spells CSAPLEYGYTF. CDR3 bases: TGCAGTGCCCCCTTGGAGTATGGCTACACCTTC.

J is TRBJ1-1 and V is TRBV14; no reliable D call. The germline CDR1 and CDR2 sequences are SGHDN and FVKESK. The CDR3 has 13 residues. Trimming pared 0 bases from V and 0 bases from J, leaving 2 bases between. CDR3 in amino acids: CASSQEMNTEAFF. The CDR3 DNA follows: TGTGCCAGCAGCCAAGAGATGAACACTGAAGCTTTCTTT.

The chain joins TRBV7-9 to TRBJ2-3; D remains ambiguous. CDR1 and CDR2 (germline): SEHNR, FQNEAQ (reference sequence). The CDR3 covers 13 residues. V lost 7 bases to trimming and J lost 2 bases, with 10 bases between them. The CDR3 is CASTPGYTDTQYF. The CDR3 DNA sequence: TGTGCCAGCACCCCTGGGTACACAGATACGCAGTATTTT.

The gene calls are TRBV4-1 and TRBJ2-7; 7 nucleotides align to TRBD2. The CDR3 loop spans 15 amino acids. In germline, CDR1 is MGHRA, CDR2 YSYEKL. The J segment lost 0 bases and the V segment lost 1 base, leaving 3 bases of the junction unmatched. CDR3 coding DNA: TGCGCCAGCAGCCAAGGAGGCGGGAGCTCCTACGAGCAGTACTTC. Translated: CASSQGGGSSYEQYF.

This chain joins TRBV5-1 and TRBJ2-5, with 9 bases lining up with TRBD1. The length of the CDR3 is 14 residues. The V gene's germline CDR1 is SGHRS and CDR2 YFSETQ. V lost 9 bases and J lost 5; bases outside the gene matches: 11. The CDR3 coding sequence is TGCGCCACAGCCGGGACAGGGCCCCTGGAGACCCAGTACTTC. Translation gives CATAGTGPLETQYF.

The J gene is TRBJ2-1, the V gene TRBV25-1, with a weak D call TRBD1 (6 bases). V lost 2 bases to trimming and J lost 0 bases, with 11 bases between them. The length of the CDR3 is 16 residues. CDR1 is MGHDK and CDR2 is SYGVNS in the germline V gene. The CDR3: CASSEPGHSSYNEQFF. The DNA of the CDR3 is TGTGCCAGCAGTGAACCGGGACACAGCTCCTACAATGAGCAGTTCTTC.

The chain is built from TRBV6-5 and TRBJ2-7; D not resolved. Trimming took off 7 bases at V and 4 bases at J, with 14 bases between the two ends. Per the germline V gene, CDR1 is MNHEY and CDR2 is SVGAGI. This CDR3 region has 13 residues. The CDR3 nucleotides read TGTGCCAGCAATCGGGCCCCTCGGTACGAGCAGTACTTC. As protein: CASNRAPRYEQYF.

The CDR3 loop reads CASSSPTDSSGNTIYF. In nucleotides, the CDR3 is TGTGCCAGCAGCTCCCCGACGGATAGCTCTGGAAACACCATATATTTT. The rearrangement uses TRBV6-6 and TRBJ1-3; D is unresolved. The CDR3 runs to 16 residues. Germline values: CDR1 MNHNY, CDR2 SVGAGI (reference sequence). With 6 bases removed from V and 0 bases from J, the gap between germline ends came to 15 bases.

The CDR3 bases are TGTGCCAGCAGCCCAATAGCGGGAGGGGAATTGAATGAGCAGTTCTTC. It specifies CASSPIAGGELNEQFF. The chain recombines TRBV9 with TRBJ2-1, with 11 bases lining up with TRBD2. Trimming at V came to 4 bases and at J to 7 bases, leaving 10 bases not matched to a gene. The CDR3 contains 16 residues. Germline CDR1 and CDR2: SGDLS and YYNGEE.

The chain is built from TRBV14 and TRBJ2-1; 11 bases line up with TRBD2. In germline, CDR1 is SGHDN, CDR2 FVKESK. The CDR3 extends over 19 amino acids. Trimming took 6 bases from V and 8 from J; bases not matched to a gene: 21. CDR3 protein: CASSPYGTSGGGVVDEQFF. In DNA form, the CDR3 reads TGTGCCAGCAGTCCATACGGGACTAGCGGAGGAGGGGTGGTCGATGAGCAGTTCTTC.

The chain couples TRBV7-9 to TRBJ2-5, with TRBD1 as a possible D gene (6 bases). This CDR3 contains 14 residues. Deletions cut 8 bases from V and 3 bases from J, with 16 bases between. CDR1 is SEHNR and CDR2 is FQNEAQ in the germline V gene (reference sequence). The CDR3 DNA sequence: TGTGCCAGCGGAGTACGGGACATCGAAGAGACCCAGTACTTC. It codes for CASGVRDIEETQYF.

The CDR3 region is CAWSGGSTSGSYEQFF. The CDR3 coding sequence is TGTGCCTGGAGTGGAGGGAGCACTAGCGGGAGCTATGAGCAGTTCTTC. The rearrangement links TRBV30 to TRBJ2-1, with TRBD2 matching over 11 bases. This CDR3 has 16 residues. The V gene's germline CDR1 is GTSNPN and CDR2 SVGIG (reference sequence). V lost 1 base to trimming and J lost 8 bases; unmatched junction nucleotides: 10.

This clone is a singleton in its sample. This sequence joins TRBV15 and TRBJ1-6; D remains unclear. Germline CDR1 is LNHNV and CDR2 is YYDKDF (reference sequence). This CDR3 is 14 amino acids long. V was cut by 5 bases and J by 7 bases, with 12 bases left in between. The CDR3 sequence: CATSLRTNNSPLHF. CDR3 bases: TGTGCCACCAGCTTACGGACTAACAATTCACCCCTCCACTTT.

The chain joins TRBV9 to TRBJ1-6; D unclear. Trimming removed 0 bases from V and 9 bases from J, with 19 bases in between. Per germline, CDR1 SGDLS and CDR2 YYNGEE. This CDR3 comprises 17 residues. The CDR3 reads CASSVGAGLPLGSPLHF. The CDR3 DNA reads as TGTGCCAGCAGCGTAGGGGCGGGGTTACCCCTTGGTTCACCCCTCCACTTT.

This chain uses TRBV5-6 with TRBJ1-2; D is possibly TRBD1 (5 bases). The CDR3 loop spans 17 amino acids. V shed 0 bases and J shed 6 bases, with 21 bases lying between them. Per the germline V gene, CDR1 is SGHDT and CDR2 is YYEEEE. This CDR3 reads CASSLVGTGYVKDGYTF. The CDR3, as DNA: TGTGCCAGCAGCTTGGTTGGCACAGGATACGTTAAGGATGGCTACACCTTC.

The chain carries TRBV11-2 and TRBJ2-2; 7 bases line up with TRBD2. Germline assignment: CDR1 SGHAT and CDR2 FQNNGV. The CDR3 length is 16 residues. Losses at the gene ends were 4 bases for V and 6 bases for J; bases not matched to a gene: 11. The DNA for the CDR3 is TGTGCCAGCAGCTCAAGCGTACCGGGGGGACCCGGGGAGCTGTTTTTT. Its translation: CASSSSVPGGPGELFF.

The chain joins TRBV24-1 to TRBJ1-3; D not certain. The CDR3 runs to 14 residues. The germline V gene has CDR1 KGHDR and CDR2 SFDVKD. The V end was cut by 3 bases, the J end by 4 bases, with 9 bases between. The CDR3 here is CATSDNSPGNTIYF. The CDR3 region has the DNA TGTGCCACCAGTGATAACAGTCCCGGAAACACCATATATTTT.

The chain couples TRBV5-1 to TRBJ2-3; D gene unclear. Germline V gives CDR1 SGHRS, CDR2 YFSETQ. Trimming removed 4 bases at V and 0 bases at J, with 9 bases between. CDR3 length: 14 residues. CDR3 sequence reads: CASSHSTSTDTQYF. For the CDR3, the DNA is TGCGCCAGCAGCCACAGCACTAGCACAGATACGCAGTATTTT.

The chain recombines TRBV10-1 with TRBJ1-3; 7 positions agree with TRBD1. The J segment lost 4 bases and the V segment lost 7 bases, leaving 4 bases of the junction unmatched. Germline V gene data show CDR1 as WNHNN and CDR2 as SYGVQD (reference sequence). CDR3 length equals 13 residues. The CDR3 here is CASNGTVGNTIYF. Written as DNA, the CDR3 is TGCGCCAGCAATGGGACAGTGGGAAACACCATATATTTT.

This chain joins TRBV6-2 or TRBV6-3 and TRBJ2-5; unclear D gene. CDR1 and CDR2 (germline): MNHEY, SVGEGT. The CDR3 totals 18 residues. With 3 bases removed from V and 1 base from J, the gap between germline ends came to 21 bases. CDR3 sequence: CASSYSRVWQLLQETQYF. The CDR3 nucleotides read TGTGCCAGCAGTTATAGCCGGGTCTGGCAGCTGCTCCAAGAGACCCAGTACTTC.

The V and J genes are TRBV29-1 and TRBJ1-2; D remains ambiguous. V lost 4 bases, J lost 2 bases, and 8 bases lay in between. The germline V gene has CDR1 SQVTM and CDR2 ANQGSEA. This CDR3 contains 12 residues. The CDR3 DNA follows: TGCAGCGTTGGTTCCCGGAACTATGGCTACACCTTC. Translation gives CSVGSRNYGYTF.

The chain joins TRBV28 to TRBJ2-1; 10 nucleotides agree with TRBD2. This CDR3 is 20 amino acids long. From germline, CDR1 is MDHEN and CDR2 SYDVKM. The V segment lost 3 bases and the J segment 4 bases; nucleotides outside the gene matches: 18. In nucleotides, the CDR3 is TGTGCCAGCAGTTTCCCCCCCGGAGCGGGAGGGCGAGTGTCGTACAATGAGCAGTTCTTC. It yields the protein CASSFPPGAGGRVSYNEQFF.

The J gene is TRBJ2-7, the V gene TRBV5-1, with 10 positions matching TRBD2. V shed 4 bases, J shed 1 base, and the junction held 8 bases outside the gene matches. Germline CDR1 SGHRS, CDR2 YFSETQ. The CDR3 is 16 residues long. The CDR3 coding sequence is TGCGCCAGCAGCCTTAGACTAGCGGGTATGTCCTACGAGCAGTACTTC. This sequence encodes CASSLRLAGMSYEQYF.